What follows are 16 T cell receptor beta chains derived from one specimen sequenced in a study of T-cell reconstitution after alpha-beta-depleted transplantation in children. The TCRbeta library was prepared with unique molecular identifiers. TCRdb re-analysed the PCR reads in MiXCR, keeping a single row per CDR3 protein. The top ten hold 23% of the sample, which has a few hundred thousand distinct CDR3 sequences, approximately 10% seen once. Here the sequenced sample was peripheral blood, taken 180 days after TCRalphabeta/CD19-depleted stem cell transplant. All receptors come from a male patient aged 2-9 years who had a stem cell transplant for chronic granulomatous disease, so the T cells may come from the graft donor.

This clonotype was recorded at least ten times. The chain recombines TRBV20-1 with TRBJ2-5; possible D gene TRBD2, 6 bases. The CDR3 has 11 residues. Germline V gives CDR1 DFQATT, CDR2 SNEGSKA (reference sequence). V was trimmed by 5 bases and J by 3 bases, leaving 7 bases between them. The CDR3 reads CSAEREETQYF. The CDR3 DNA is TGCAGTGCTGAGCGGGAAGAGACCCAGTACTTC.

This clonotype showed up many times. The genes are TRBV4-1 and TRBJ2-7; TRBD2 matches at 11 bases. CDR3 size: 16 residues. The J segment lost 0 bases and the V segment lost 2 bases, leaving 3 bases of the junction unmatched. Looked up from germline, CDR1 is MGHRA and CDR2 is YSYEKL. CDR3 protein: CASSQPTSGNSYEQYF. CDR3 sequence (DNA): TGCGCCAGCAGCCAACCGACTAGCGGGAACTCCTACGAGCAGTACTTC.

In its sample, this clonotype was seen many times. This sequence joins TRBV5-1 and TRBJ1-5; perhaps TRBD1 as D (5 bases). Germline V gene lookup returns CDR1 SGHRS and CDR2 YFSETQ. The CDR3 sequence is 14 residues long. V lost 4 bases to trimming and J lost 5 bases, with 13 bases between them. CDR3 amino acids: CASSPHGGDQPQHF. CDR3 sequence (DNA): TGCGCCAGCAGCCCGCACGGGGGGGATCAGCCCCAGCATTTT.

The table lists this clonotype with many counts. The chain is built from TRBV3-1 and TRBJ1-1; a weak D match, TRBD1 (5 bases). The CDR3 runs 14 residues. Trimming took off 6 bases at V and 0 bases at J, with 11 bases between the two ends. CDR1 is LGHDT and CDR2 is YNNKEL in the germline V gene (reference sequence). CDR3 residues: CASRTGRMNTEAFF. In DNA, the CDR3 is TGTGCCAGCAGAACGGGACGTATGAACACTGAAGCTTTCTTT.

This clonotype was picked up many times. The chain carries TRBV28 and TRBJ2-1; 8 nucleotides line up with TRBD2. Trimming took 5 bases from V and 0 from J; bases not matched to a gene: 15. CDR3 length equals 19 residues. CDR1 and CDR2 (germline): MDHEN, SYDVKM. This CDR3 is CASSTRWREVRSSYNEQFF. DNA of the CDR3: TGTGCCAGCAGTACCCGATGGCGGGAGGTGAGAAGCTCCTACAATGAGCAGTTCTTC.

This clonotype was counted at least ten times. CDR3 sequence reads: CASSLTDRGDSPLHF. DNA for the CDR3: TGCGCCAGCAGCTTGACGGACAGGGGTGATTCACCCCTCCACTTT. This chain uses TRBV5-1 with TRBJ1-6; 9 nucleotides line up with TRBD1. Germline V gives CDR1 SGHRS, CDR2 YFSETQ. J was trimmed by 8 bases and V by 1 base; bases with no gene match: 4. The CDR3 runs to 15 residues.

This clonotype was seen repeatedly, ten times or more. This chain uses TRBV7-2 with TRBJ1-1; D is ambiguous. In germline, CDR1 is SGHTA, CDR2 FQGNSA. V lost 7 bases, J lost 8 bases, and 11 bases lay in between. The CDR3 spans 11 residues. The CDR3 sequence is CASTLLSEAFF. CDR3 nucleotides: TGTGCCAGCACCCTCCTGTCGGAAGCTTTCTTT.

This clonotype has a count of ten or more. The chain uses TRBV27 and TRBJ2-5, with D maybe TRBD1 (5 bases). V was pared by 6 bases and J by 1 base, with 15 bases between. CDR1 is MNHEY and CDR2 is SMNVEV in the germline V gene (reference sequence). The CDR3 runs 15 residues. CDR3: CASRNRRPFQETQYF. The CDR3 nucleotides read TGTGCCAGCAGAAACAGGCGGCCCTTCCAAGAGACCCAGTACTTC.

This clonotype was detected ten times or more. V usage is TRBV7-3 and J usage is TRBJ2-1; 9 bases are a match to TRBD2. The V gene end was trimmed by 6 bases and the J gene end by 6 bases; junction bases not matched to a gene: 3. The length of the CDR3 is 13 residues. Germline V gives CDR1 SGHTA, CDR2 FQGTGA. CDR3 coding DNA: TGTGCCAGCAGTAAGACTAGCGGCAATGAGCAGTTCTTC. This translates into CASSKTSGNEQFF.

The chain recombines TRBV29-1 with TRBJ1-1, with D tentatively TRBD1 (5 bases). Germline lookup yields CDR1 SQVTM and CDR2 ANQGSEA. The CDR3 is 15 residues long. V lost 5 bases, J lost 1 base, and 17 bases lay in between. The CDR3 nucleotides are TGCAGCGTTTTCGCGCAGGGCTGGTGGAACACTGAAGCTTTCTTT. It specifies CSVFAQGWWNTEAFF. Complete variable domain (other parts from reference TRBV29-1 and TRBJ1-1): SAVISQKPSRDICQRGTSLTIQCQVDSQVTMMFWYRQQPGQSLTLIATANQGSEATYESGFVIDKFPISRPNLTFSTLTVSNMSPEDSSIYLCSVFAQGWWNTEAFFGQGTRLTVV.

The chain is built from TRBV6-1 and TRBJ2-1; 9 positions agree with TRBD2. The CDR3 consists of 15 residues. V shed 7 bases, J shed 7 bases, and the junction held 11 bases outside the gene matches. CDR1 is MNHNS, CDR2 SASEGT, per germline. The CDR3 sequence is CASTPSGREGNEQFF. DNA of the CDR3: TGTGCCAGCACCCCTAGCGGGCGGGAGGGGAATGAGCAGTTCTTC.

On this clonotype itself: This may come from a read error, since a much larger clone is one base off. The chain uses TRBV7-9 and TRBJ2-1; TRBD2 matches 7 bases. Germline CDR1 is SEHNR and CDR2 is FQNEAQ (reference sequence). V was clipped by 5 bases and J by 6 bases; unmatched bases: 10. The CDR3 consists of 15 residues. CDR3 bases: TGTGCCAGCAGCACTCGCGGGGGTTCTGGCAATGAGCAGTTCTTC. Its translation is CASSTRGGSGNEQFF. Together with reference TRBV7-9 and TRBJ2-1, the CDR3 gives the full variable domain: DTGVSQNPRHKITKRGQNVTFRCDPISEHNRLYWYRQTLGQGPEFLTYFQNEAQLEKSRLLSDRFSAERPKGSFSTLEIQRTEQGDSAMYLCASSTRGGSGNEQFFGPGTRLTVL.

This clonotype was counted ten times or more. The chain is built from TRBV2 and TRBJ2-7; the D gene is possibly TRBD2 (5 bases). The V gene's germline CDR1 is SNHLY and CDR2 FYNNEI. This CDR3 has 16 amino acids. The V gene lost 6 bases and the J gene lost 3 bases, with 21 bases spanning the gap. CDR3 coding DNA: TGTGCCAGCAGACCTTTTCTACCGCGGGCCAACTACGAGCAGTACTTC. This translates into CASRPFLPRANYEQYF.

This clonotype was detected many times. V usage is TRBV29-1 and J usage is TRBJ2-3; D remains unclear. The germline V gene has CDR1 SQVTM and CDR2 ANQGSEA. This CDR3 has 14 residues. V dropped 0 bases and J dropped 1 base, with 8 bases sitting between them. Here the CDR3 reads CSVEDPIRTDTQYF. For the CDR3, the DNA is TGCAGCGTTGAAGACCCGATCCGCACAGATACGCAGTATTTT.

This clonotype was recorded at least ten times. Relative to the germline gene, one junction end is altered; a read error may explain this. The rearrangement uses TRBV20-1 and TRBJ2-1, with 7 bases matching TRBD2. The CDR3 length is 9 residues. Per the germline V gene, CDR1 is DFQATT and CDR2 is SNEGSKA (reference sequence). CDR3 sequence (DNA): TGCAGTGCTCCACGGGACTATCACTTC. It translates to CSAPRDYHF.

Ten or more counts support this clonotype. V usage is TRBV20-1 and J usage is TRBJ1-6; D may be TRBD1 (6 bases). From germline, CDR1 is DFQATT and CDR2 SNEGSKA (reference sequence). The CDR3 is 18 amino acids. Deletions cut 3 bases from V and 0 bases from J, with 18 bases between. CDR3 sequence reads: CSASRGTHHSSYNSPLHF. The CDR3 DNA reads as TGCAGTGCTAGTAGGGGGACACACCATAGCTCCTATAATTCACCCCTCCACTTT.